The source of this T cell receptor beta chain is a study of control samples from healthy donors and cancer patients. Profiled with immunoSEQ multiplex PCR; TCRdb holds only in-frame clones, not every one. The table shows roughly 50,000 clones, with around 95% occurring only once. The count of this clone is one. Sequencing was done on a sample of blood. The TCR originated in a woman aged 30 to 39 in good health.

The CDR3 nucleotides are TGTGCCAGCAGCTTAGGAGGGTTTAACGAGCAGTACTTC. This sequence encodes CASSLGGFNEQYF. The chain carries TRBV7-2 and TRBJ2-7; weak D call: TRBD2 (5 bases). The CDR3 is 13 residues long. Trimming removed 1 base at V and 5 bases at J, with 9 bases between. Germline CDR1 SGHTA, CDR2 FQGNSA.